Described below is a single T cell receptor beta chain sequence and its context. What it recognizes is unknown. Generated by immunoSEQ multiplex PCR, the TCRdb table keeps only in-frame clones and is missing some. The table lists around 92,000 clones, about 87% of them singletons. Time point denoted: baseline, week 1 (first vaccination visit). The treatment: pre-vaccination baseline after standard-of-care therapy. The donors had new WHO grade 3 or 4 astrocytomas; these were IDH1-mutant and ATRX-lost. This sample stems from a study of a mutant IDH1 vaccine in newly diagnosed glioma. Study-level background: Patients under treatment included about 60% males and 37.5% females and had a mean age of 40.4 years. Receipt of radiotherapy, temozolomide, or both preceded the study, and most received both. Study-wide findings and caveats: Among all patients, vaccine-induced immune responses occurred in around 94%.

The CDR3 runs 14 residues. V gave up 6 bases and J gave up 6 bases; unmatched junction bases: 9. CDR1 is SNHLY and CDR2 is FYNNEI in the germline V gene. This clonotype originated in a woman in her forties or fifties with glioma. The sequences come from PBMCs, collected from a glioma patient treated with radiotherapy, temozolomide or both. The V and J genes are TRBV2 and TRBJ2-7, with 9 bases identical to TRBD1. CDR3 sequence reads: CASSWDRVTGEQYF. The DNA of the CDR3 is TGTGCCAGCAGCTGGGACAGGGTGACGGGCGAGCAGTACTTC.